This passage covers 25 T cell receptor beta chains from one sample sequenced in a study of Ad26.COV2.S vaccination and SARS-CoV-2 variants. Method: immunoSEQ multiplex PCR; TCRdb's copy keeps in-frame clones and lacks some. This repertoire shows 350,000 to 450,000 clones, around 90% found once; its top ten account for roughly 3.9%. The sequenced sample was peripheral blood, obtained after recovery from COVID-19. Every receptor here comes from a human donor who had recovered from COVID-19.

The DNA of the CDR3 is TGCGCCAGCAGCCAAGTTACGTATAATTCACCCCTCCACTTT. Residues: CASSQVTYNSPLHF. The chain employs TRBV4-1 and TRBJ1-6; the D is unclear. Trimming took off 1 base at V and 4 bases at J, with 5 bases between the two ends. This CDR3 spans 14 amino acids. Germline V gives CDR1 MGHRA, CDR2 YSYEKL.

This chain links TRBV4-3 with TRBJ2-7; TRBD1 aligns across 8 bases. Germline trimming cut 1 base from V and 3 bases from J; bases unmatched to any gene: 2. The CDR3 length is 14 residues. From germline, CDR1 is LGHNA and CDR2 YSLEER. The CDR3 sequence: CASSQADRGYEQYF. The CDR3 DNA sequence: TGCGCCAGCAGCCAAGCAGACAGGGGCTACGAGCAGTACTTC.

The chain uses TRBV7-3 and TRBJ1-1; possibly TRBD1 for D (6 bases). Germline CDR1 and CDR2: SGHTA and FQGTGA. V lost 0 bases and J lost 5, with 7 bases in between. This CDR3 contains 13 residues. The CDR3 DNA reads TGTGCCAGCAGCTTAACAGGGGGAACTGAAGCTTTCTTT. Its translation: CASSLTGGTEAFF.

With respect to this clone: At one end the junction does not follow the germline gene, possibly because of a read error. V usage is TRBV7-7 and J usage is TRBJ2-3; 8 nucleotides match TRBD1. Germline CDR1 reads SSHAT; CDR2 reads FNYEAQ (reference sequence). This CDR3 region has 17 residues. In DNA, the CDR3 is TGTGCTAGCAGCCCGAACCCGGGACAGGAGAACACAGATACGCAGTATTTT. Translated: CASSPNPGQENTDTQYF. The whole variable domain, remainder taken from reference TRBV7-7 and TRBJ2-3, is GAGVSQSPRYKVTKRGQDVTLRCDPISSHATLYWYQQALGQGPEFLTYFNYEAQPDKSGLPSDRFSAERPEGSISTLTIQRTEQRDSAMYRCASSPNPGQENTDTQYFGPGTRLTVL.

On this clone: The junction departs from the called germline gene at one end, perhaps through a read error. The J gene is TRBJ1-3, the V gene TRBV7-7; D not certain. Germline-derived CDR1 and CDR2 are SSHAT and FNYEAQ (reference sequence). The CDR3 extends over 15 amino acids. The chain's CDR3 is CASSPSVGSGNTIYF. DNA of the CDR3: TGTGCTAGCAGCCCGTCCGTCGGCTCTGGAAACACCATATATTTT.

This clone was seen only once. This rearrangement joins TRBV6-5 to TRBJ2-1, with D perhaps TRBD1 (5 bases). Germline V gene data show CDR1 as MNHEY and CDR2 as SVGAGI. V gave up 7 bases and J gave up 5 bases, with 9 bases separating them. CDR3 size: 12 residues. CDR3 sequence (DNA): TGTGCCAGCACAGGGTTCGACAATGAGCAGTTCTTC. Translation gives CASTGFDNEQFF.

This sequence joins TRBV25-1 and TRBJ1-3; D is ambiguous. Germline V gives CDR1 MGHDK, CDR2 SYGVNS. Trimming shortened V by 5 bases and J by 4 bases, and 9 bases separated the two germline ends. This CDR3 is 13 amino acids long. The CDR3 spells CASSSGHGNTIYF. CDR3 DNA: TGTGCCAGCAGTTCGGGCCACGGAAACACCATATATTTT.

The J gene is TRBJ2-7, the V gene TRBV2; no clear D. The CDR3 covers 14 residues. V was cut by 6 bases and J by 1 base, with 13 bases left in between. The germline CDR1 and CDR2 sequences are SNHLY and FYNNEI. The CDR3 DNA follows: TGTGCCAGCAGACCCAAAACCCTTTCCTACGAGCAGTACTTC. It yields the protein CASRPKTLSYEQYF.

The chain combines TRBV7-3 with TRBJ2-7, with D perhaps TRBD2 (6 bases). Trimming shortened V by 0 bases and J by 3 bases, and 6 bases separated the two germline ends. Germline CDR1 reads SGHTA; CDR2 reads FQGTGA. CDR3 length: 13 amino acids. Here the CDR3 DNA reads TGTGCCAGCAGCTTAACTAGCGGCTACGAGCAGTACTTC. It yields the protein CASSLTSGYEQYF.

V is TRBV9 and J is TRBJ1-6, with a weak D call TRBD1 (5 bases). V lost 0 bases, J lost 9 bases, and 13 bases lay in between. Per germline, CDR1 SGDLS and CDR2 YYNGEE. The CDR3 totals 15 residues. The CDR3 reads CASSVGRDGFSPLHF. The CDR3 bases are TGTGCCAGCAGCGTAGGTCGGGACGGGTTTTCACCCCTCCACTTT.

This sequence joins TRBV7-9 and TRBJ2-3; possible D gene TRBD2, 6 bases. The CDR3 covers 14 residues. Trimming took off 5 bases at V and 6 bases at J, with 15 bases between the two ends. Germline lookup yields CDR1 SEHNR and CDR2 FQNEAQ (reference sequence). CDR3 loop: CASSGSRGSDTQYF. For the CDR3, the DNA is TGTGCCAGCAGCGGATCGCGGGGTTCGGATACGCAGTATTTT.

This rearrangement joins TRBV7-3 to TRBJ1-1; D is unclear. V lost 0 bases and J lost 3, with 5 bases in between. The CDR3 runs to 13 residues. Germline V gene data show CDR1 as SGHTA and CDR2 as FQGTGA. The CDR3 DNA reads TGTGCCAGCAGCTTAACGTTGGACACTGAAGCTTTCTTT. Amino acid sequence: CASSLTLDTEAFF.

Only a few counts were recorded for this clone. CDR3 in amino acids: CASSLARGGTSSTDTQYF. The CDR3 region has the DNA TGCGCCAGCAGCTTGGCCAGGGGCGGCACCTCTAGCACAGATACGCAGTATTTT. J is TRBJ2-3 and V is TRBV5-1, with a weak D call TRBD1 (6 bases). The V gene's germline CDR1 is SGHRS and CDR2 YFSETQ. Trimming removed 0 bases from V and 0 bases from J, with 17 bases in between. This CDR3 region has 18 residues. Based on the CDR3 plus reference TRBV5-1 and TRBJ2-3, the full variable domain is KAGVTQTPRYLIKTRGQQVTLSCSPISGHRSVSWYQQTPGQGLQFLFEYFSETQRNKGNFPGRFSGRQFSNSRSEMNVSTLELGDSALYLCASSLARGGTSSTDTQYFGPGTRLTVL.

The chain joins TRBV21-1 to TRBJ2-3; the D segment call TRBD2 is taken from the table without a DNA check. TRBV21-1 corresponds to a pseudogene. The CDR3 totals 14 residues. CDR3 in amino acids: CARYRGGDTDTQYF. CDR3 in DNA: TGTGCCAGGTACCGGGGGGGGGACACAGATACGCAGTATTTT.

The chain is built from TRBV19 and TRBJ1-1; the match to TRBD1 covers 7 bases. Germline V gene data show CDR1 as LNHDA and CDR2 as SQIVND (reference sequence). The CDR3 loop spans 12 amino acids. The V and J ends lost 6 bases and 8 bases, in that order; junction bases with no gene match: 6. CDR3 residues: CASRRLTGEAFF. The CDR3 region has the DNA TGTGCCAGTAGAAGACTGACAGGGGAAGCTTTCTTT.

The chain is built from TRBV5-4 and TRBJ2-7; 8 nucleotides align to TRBD2. This CDR3 contains 15 residues. J was trimmed by 2 bases and V by 0 bases; bases with no gene match: 4. CDR1 and CDR2 from the germline V gene are SGHNT and YYREEE (reference sequence). Here the CDR3 DNA reads TGTGCCAGCAGCTTGGTGGCGGGGGGACCCTACGAGCAGTACTTC. Translating gives CASSLVAGGPYEQYF.

The chain carries TRBV11-2 and TRBJ2-2; 7 nucleotides agree with TRBD1. In germline, CDR1 is SGHAT, CDR2 FQNNGV. The CDR3 loop spans 15 amino acids. V dropped 4 bases and J dropped 5; count of bases not matched to a gene: 7. The CDR3 protein is CASSSTGTVTGELFF. The CDR3 DNA sequence: TGTGCCAGCAGCTCAACCGGGACAGTGACCGGGGAGCTGTTTTTT.

The CDR3 nucleotides are TGTGCCAGCAGCTTTGGGCAAGGCAGGGTTAACTATGGCTACACCTTC. Translating it yields CASSFGQGRVNYGYTF. The J gene is TRBJ1-2, the V gene TRBV11-2; D may be TRBD1 (5 bases). V lost 3 bases, J lost 1 base, and 15 bases lay in between. This CDR3 has 16 amino acids. The germline gives CDR1 SGHAT, CDR2 FQNNGV.

The chain carries TRBV5-4 and TRBJ2-7, with unresolved D. The ends were cut back, 3 bases at V and 0 bases at J, with 13 bases in the middle. The CDR3 has 15 residues. CDR1 is SGHNT, CDR2 YYREEE, per germline (reference sequence). The CDR3 is CASSSPGASSYEQYF. CDR3 DNA: TGTGCCAGCAGCTCGCCCGGCGCGAGCTCCTACGAGCAGTACTTC. The full variable domain, its missing parts supplied by reference TRBV5-4 and TRBJ2-7, is ETGVTQSPTHLIKTRGQQVTLRCSSQSGHNTVSWYQQALGQGPQFIFQYYREEENGRGNFPPRFSGLQFPNYSSELNVNALELDDSALYLCASSSPGASSYEQYFGPGTRLTVT.

The CDR3 spells CASSLGIGLTNYGYTF. The CDR3 bases are TGTGCCAGCAGCTTAGGGATTGGCCTGACTAACTATGGCTACACCTTC. The V and J genes are TRBV7-9 and TRBJ1-2; no clear D. Trimming took 1 base from V and 0 from J, leaving 12 bases between them. Germline assignment: CDR1 SEHNR and CDR2 FQNEAQ (reference sequence). This CDR3 region has 16 residues. Together with reference TRBV7-9 and TRBJ1-2, the CDR3 gives the full variable domain: DTGVSQNPRHKITKRGQNVTFRCDPISEHNRLYWYRQTLGQGPEFLTYFQNEAQLEKSRLLSDRFSAERPKGSFSTLEIQRTEQGDSAMYLCASSLGIGLTNYGYTFGSGTRLTVV.

The J gene is TRBJ1-2, the V gene TRBV19, with 8 bases aligning to TRBD1. Germline loops: CDR1 LNHDA, CDR2 SQIVND (reference sequence). The CDR3 is made up of 13 amino acids. With 5 bases clipped from V and 4 bases from J, the junction kept 3 bases outside the gene matches. Here the CDR3 reads CASSLGQVYGYTF. DNA for the CDR3: TGTGCCAGTAGTTTGGGACAGGTCTATGGCTACACCTTC.

The chain is built from TRBV6-2 or TRBV6-3 and TRBJ1-5, with a possible D match to TRBD1 (6 bases). Trimming removed 3 bases at V and 6 bases at J, with 15 bases between. The CDR3 is made up of 15 amino acids. Germline assignment: CDR1 MNHEY and CDR2 SVGEGT. Here the CDR3 reads CASSYTGYGPQPQHF. The CDR3 nucleotides read TGTGCCAGCAGTTATACAGGGTATGGACCTCAGCCCCAGCATTTT.

This clone has more than one count but fewer than ten. This chain uses TRBV10-2 with TRBJ2-3, with D perhaps matching TRBD2 (6 bases). This CDR3 spans 16 amino acids. Germline V gene lookup returns CDR1 WSHSY and CDR2 SAAADI. V dropped 6 bases and J dropped 1 base, with 17 bases sitting between them. The chain's CDR3 is CASRSRDWVRTDTQYF. The CDR3 DNA sequence: TGCGCCAGCAGATCCCGGGACTGGGTTCGCACAGATACGCAGTATTTT.

The chain has TRBV9 and TRBJ1-3; TRBD1 matches 7 bases. Germline V CDR1 and CDR2: SGDLS, YYNGEE. The CDR3 spans 19 residues. V was pared by 0 bases and J by 0 bases, with 12 bases of the junction left unmatched. The CDR3 region is CASSVATRGQRSSGNTIYF. The CDR3 region has the DNA TGTGCCAGCAGCGTAGCTACCCGGGGACAGCGAAGCTCTGGAAACACCATATATTTT.

The CDR3 spells CASSQGSTGANVLTF. The CDR3 coding sequence is TGTGCCAGCAGCCAAGGAAGTACTGGGGCCAACGTCCTGACTTTC. The J gene is TRBJ2-6, the V gene TRBV3-1 (or the pseudogene TRBV3-2); D is ambiguous. Trimming stripped 1 base from V and 2 bases from J, with 6 bases between. The CDR3 sequence is 15 residues long. CDR1 LGHDT and CDR2 YNNKEL come from the germline V gene (reference sequence).